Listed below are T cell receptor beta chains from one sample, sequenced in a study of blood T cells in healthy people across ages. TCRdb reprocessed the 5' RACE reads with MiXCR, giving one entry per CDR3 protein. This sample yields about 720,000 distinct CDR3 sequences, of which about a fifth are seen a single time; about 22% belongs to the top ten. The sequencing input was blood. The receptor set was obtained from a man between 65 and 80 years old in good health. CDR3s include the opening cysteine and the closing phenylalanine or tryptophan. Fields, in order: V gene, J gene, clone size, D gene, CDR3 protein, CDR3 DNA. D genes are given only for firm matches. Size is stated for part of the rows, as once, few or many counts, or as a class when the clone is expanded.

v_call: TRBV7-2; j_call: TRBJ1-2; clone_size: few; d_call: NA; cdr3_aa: CASSTDTVVGYTF; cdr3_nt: TGTGCCAGCAGCACGGACACGGTGGTTGGCTACACCTTC
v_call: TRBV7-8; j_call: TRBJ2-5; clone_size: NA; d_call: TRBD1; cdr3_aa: CASSLTHGQEETQYF; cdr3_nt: TGTGCCAGCAGCTTAACCCACGGACAGGAAGAGACCCAGTACTTC
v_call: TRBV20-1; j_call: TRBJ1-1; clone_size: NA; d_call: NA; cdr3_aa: CSARVIGQINTEAFF; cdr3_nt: TGCAGTGCTAGAGTAATAGGACAAATCAACACTGAAGCTTTCTTT
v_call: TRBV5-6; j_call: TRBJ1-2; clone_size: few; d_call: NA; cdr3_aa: CASSFTGPNYGYTF; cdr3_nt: TGTGCCAGCAGCTTCACAGGGCCTAACTATGGCTACACCTTC
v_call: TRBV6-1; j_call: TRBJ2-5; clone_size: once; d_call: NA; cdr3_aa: CASSEPGTKETQYF; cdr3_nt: TGTGCCAGCAGTGAGCCAGGTACCAAAGAGACCCAGTACTTC
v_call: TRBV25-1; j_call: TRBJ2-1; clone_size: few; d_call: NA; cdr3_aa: CASSDTGTGRNNEQFF; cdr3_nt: TGTGCCAGCAGTGATACCGGGACGGGCCGAAACAATGAGCAGTTCTTC
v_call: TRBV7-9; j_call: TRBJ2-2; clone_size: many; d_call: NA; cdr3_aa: CASSLMGAGTGELFF; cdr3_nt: TGTGCCAGCAGCCTTATGGGGGCTGGGACCGGGGAGCTGTTTTTT
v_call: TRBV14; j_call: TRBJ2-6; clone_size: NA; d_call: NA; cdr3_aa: CASSLSWGSGANVLTF; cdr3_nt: TGTGCCAGCAGCCTAAGTTGGGGCTCTGGGGCCAACGTCCTGACTTTC
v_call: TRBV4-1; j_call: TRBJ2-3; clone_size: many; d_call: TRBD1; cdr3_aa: CASSQEVTGGTDTQYF; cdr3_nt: TGCGCCAGCAGCCAAGAAGTGACAGGGGGTACAGATACGCAGTATTTT
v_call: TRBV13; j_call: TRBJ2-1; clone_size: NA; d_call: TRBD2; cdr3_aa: CASSFNSGVQNGNEQFF; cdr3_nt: TGTGCCAGCAGCTTCAATAGCGGGGTCCAAAATGGGAATGAGCAGTTCTTC
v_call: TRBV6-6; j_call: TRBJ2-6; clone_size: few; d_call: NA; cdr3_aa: CASSYWRAGANVLTF; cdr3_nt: TGTGCCAGCAGTTATTGGAGGGCTGGGGCCAACGTCCTGACTTTC
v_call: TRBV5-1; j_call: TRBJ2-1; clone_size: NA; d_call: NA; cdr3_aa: CASSLGPGDNDQFF; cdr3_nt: TGCGCCAGCAGCTTGGGACCGGGAGACAATGATCAGTTCTTC
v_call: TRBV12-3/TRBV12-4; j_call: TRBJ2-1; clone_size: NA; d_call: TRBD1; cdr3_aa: CASSPPGTGRNEQFF; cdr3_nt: TGTGCCAGCAGCCCCCCAGGGACAGGGAGAAATGAGCAGTTCTTC
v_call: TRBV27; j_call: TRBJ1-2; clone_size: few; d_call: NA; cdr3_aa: CASGYTPVAGGYTF; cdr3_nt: TGTGCCAGTGGATACACGCCAGTGGCAGGTGGCTACACCTTC
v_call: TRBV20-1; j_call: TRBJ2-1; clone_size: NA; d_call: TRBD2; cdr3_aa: CSATFSGGGANEQFF; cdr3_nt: TGCAGTGCCACATTTTCTGGCGGGGGGGCTAATGAGCAGTTCTTC
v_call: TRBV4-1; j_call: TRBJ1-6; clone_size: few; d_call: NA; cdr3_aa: CASSQEEGLNSPLHF; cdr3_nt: TGCGCCAGCAGCCAAGAGGAGGGGCTGAATTCACCCCTCCACTTT
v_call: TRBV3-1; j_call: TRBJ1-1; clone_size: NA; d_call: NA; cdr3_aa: CASSQAGSDTEAFF; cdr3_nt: TGTGCCAGCAGCCAAGCGGGATCGGACACTGAAGCTTTCTTT
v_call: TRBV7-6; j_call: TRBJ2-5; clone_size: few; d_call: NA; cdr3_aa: CAGLAARIQETQYF; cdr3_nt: TGTGCCGGCTTGGCAGCGCGAATACAAGAGACCCAGTACTTC
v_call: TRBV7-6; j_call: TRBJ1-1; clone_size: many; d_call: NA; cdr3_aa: CASSLAPSGQREAFF; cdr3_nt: TGTGCCAGCAGCTTAGCGCCGTCAGGGCAGCGGGAAGCTTTCTTT
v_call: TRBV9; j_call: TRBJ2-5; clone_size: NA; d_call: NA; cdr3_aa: CASSVARASETQETQYF; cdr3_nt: TGTGCCAGCAGCGTAGCTAGGGCTAGCGAGACACAAGAGACCCAGTACTTC
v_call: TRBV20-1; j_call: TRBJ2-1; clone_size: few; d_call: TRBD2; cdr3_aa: CSATHSGRAVNEQFF; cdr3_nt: TGCAGTGCTACCCATAGCGGGAGGGCCGTCAATGAGCAGTTCTTC
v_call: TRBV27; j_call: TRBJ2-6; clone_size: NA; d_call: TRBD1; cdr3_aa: CASSPTSTGANSGANVLTF; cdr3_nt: TGTGCCAGCAGTCCAACCTCGACAGGGGCCAACTCTGGGGCCAACGTCCTGACTTTC
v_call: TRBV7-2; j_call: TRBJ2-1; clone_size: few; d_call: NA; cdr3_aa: CASSRLGDAYNEQFF; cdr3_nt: TGTGCCAGCAGCCGTTTAGGGGACGCCTACAATGAGCAGTTCTTC
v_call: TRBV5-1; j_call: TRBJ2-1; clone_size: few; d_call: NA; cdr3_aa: CASSLPTGESSGSYNEQFF; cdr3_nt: TGCGCCAGCAGCTTGCCCACAGGGGAGAGCAGCGGGTCCTACAATGAGCAGTTCTTC
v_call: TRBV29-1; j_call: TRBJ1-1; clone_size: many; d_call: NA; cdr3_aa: CSVGLYTEAFF; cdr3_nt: TGCAGCGTGGGCCTCTACACTGAAGCTTTCTTT
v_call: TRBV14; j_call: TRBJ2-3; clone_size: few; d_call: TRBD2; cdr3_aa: CASSQDLAGPSTDTQYF; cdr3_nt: TGTGCCAGCAGCCAAGACCTAGCGGGGCCTAGCACAGATACGCAGTATTTT
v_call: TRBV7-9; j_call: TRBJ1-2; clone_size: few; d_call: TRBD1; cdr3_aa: CASSLNRGAYGYTF; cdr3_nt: TGTGCCAGCAGCTTAAACAGGGGGGCCTATGGCTACACCTTC
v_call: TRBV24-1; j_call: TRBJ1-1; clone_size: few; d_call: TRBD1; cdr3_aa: CAISATGQGGTEAFF; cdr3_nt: TGTGCCATCAGTGCCACGGGACAGGGAGGTACTGAAGCTTTCTTT
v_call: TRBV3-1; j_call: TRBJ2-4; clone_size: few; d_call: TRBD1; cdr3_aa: CASGPQGAAKNIQYF; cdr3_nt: TGTGCCAGCGGTCCACAGGGGGCGGCCAAAAACATTCAGTACTTC
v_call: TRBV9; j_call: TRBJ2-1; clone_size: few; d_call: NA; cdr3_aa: CASSVSESSYNEQFF; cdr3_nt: TGTGCCAGCAGCGTATCCGAAAGCTCCTACAATGAGCAGTTCTTC
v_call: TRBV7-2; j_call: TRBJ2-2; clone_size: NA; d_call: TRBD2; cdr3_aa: CASSLTSGSRTGELFF; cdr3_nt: TGTGCCAGCAGCTTGACTAGCGGGAGCCGAACCGGGGAGCTGTTTTTT
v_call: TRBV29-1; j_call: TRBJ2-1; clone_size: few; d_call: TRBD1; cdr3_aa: CSAGTVDEQFF; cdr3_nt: TGCAGCGCCGGGACAGTGGATGAGCAGTTCTTC
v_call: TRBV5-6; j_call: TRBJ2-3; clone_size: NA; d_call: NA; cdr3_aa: CASTLGLSSTDTQYF; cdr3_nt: TGTGCCAGCACTCTGGGGCTTTCTAGCACAGATACGCAGTATTTT
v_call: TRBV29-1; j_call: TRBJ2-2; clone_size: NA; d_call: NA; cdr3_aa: CSVTTRNTGELFF; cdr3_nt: TGCAGCGTGACCACGAGGAACACCGGGGAGCTGTTTTTT
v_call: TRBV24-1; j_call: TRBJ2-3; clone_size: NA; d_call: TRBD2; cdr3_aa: CATSRPPWRGSTDTQYF; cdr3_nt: TGTGCCACCAGTCGACCCCCTTGGCGGGGGAGCACAGATACGCAGTATTTT
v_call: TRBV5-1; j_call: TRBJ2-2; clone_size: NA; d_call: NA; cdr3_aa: CASSPRADANTGELFF; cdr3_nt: TGCGCCAGCAGCCCTCGTGCAGACGCGAACACCGGGGAGCTGTTTTTT
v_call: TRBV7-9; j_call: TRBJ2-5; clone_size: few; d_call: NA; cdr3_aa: CASSTQNTIKTQYF; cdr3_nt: TGTGCCAGCAGCACGCAAAACACCATCAAGACCCAGTACTTC
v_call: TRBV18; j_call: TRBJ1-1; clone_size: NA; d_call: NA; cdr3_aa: CASSPVNGGAVRGF; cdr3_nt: TGTGCCAGCTCACCGGTCAACGGAGGAGCCGTGCGAGGCTTT
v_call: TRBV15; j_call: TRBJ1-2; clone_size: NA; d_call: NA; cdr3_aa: CATSRANSRDGYTF; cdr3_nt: TGTGCCACCAGCAGAGCTAACAGCCGCGATGGCTACACCTTC
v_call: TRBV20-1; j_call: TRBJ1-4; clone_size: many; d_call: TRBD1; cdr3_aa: CSARSDREGEKLFF; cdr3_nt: TGCAGTGCCCGAAGCGACAGGGAGGGTGAAAAACTGTTTTTT
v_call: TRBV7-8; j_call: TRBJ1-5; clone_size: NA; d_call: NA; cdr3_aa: CASSLVRGINQPQHF; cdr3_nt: TGTGCCAGCAGCTTAGTAAGAGGTATCAATCAGCCCCAGCATTTT
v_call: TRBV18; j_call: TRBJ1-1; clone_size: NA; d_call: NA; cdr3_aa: CVSSPPLVQGPNTEASF; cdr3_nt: TGTGTCAGCTCACCACCATTGGTTCAGGGGCCCAACACTGAAGCTTCCTTT
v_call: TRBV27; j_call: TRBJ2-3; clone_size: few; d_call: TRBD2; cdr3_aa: CASSSILAGGVDTQYF; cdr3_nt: TGTGCCAGCAGTTCGATACTAGCGGGGGGGGTAGATACGCAGTATTTT
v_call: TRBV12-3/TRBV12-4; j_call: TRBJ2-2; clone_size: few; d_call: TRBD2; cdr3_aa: CASTLGGGLETSGNTGELFF; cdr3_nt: TGTGCCAGCACTCTTGGGGGGGGCCTGGAGACTAGCGGGAACACCGGGGAGCTGTTTTTT
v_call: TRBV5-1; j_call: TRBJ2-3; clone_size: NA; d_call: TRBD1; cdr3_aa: CASRTGVTDTQYF; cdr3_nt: TGCGCCAGCCGAACAGGGGTCACAGATACGCAGTATTTT